Following are 18 T cell receptor beta chains from one sample sequenced in a study of regulatory T cells in long-lasting Graves disease. The sample's time point: newly diagnosed GD, antithyroid drugs for less than 3 months. From PBMCs, RNA was extracted and then used to make the TCR library. Building the TCR beta libraries relied on iRepertoire HTBI primers, and CDR3 regions underwent Arm-PCR. TCRdb re-called the multiplex PCR reads with MiXCR, one entry per CDR3 protein. The data contain 300,000 to 400,000 distinct CDR3 sequences, around 15% of them seen just once; the ten biggest clones take up 30%. This same sample was also taken into another study, of T cells in Graves' hyperthyroidism and ophthalmopathy.

Sequenced material: peripheral blood mononuclear cells (PBMCs), taken at new diagnosis, from a patient treated with antithyroid drugs. The receptors derive from a man aged 35-49 years with Graves disease.

In its sample, this clonotype was seen many times. This rearrangement joins TRBV4-1 to TRBJ2-1; D gene ambiguous. The J call is uncertain, as TRBJ2-5 better fits the DNA end. CDR1 and CDR2 from the germline V gene are MGHRA and YSYEKL. The CDR3 runs 15 residues. The CDR3 is CASSPRESGQETQYF. In DNA form, the CDR3 reads TGCGCCAGCAGCCCAAGGGAATCAGGCCAAGAGACCCAGTACTTC.

This clonotype was recorded many times. V is TRBV13 and J is TRBJ2-1; 8 positions agree with TRBD1. Germline loops: CDR1 PRHDT, CDR2 FYEKMQ (reference sequence). The CDR3 runs 16 residues. V shed 1 base and J 5 bases; nucleotides not matched to a gene: 7. The CDR3 DNA sequence: TGTGCCAGCAGCTTAGACCCACGGGACAGGAACAATGAGCAGTTCTTC. Protein product: CASSLDPRDRNNEQFF.

In its sample, this clonotype was seen a few times. Relative to the germline gene, one junction end is altered; a read error may explain this. The gene calls are TRBV27 and TRBJ2-7; 8 positions match TRBD2. The CDR3 contains 13 residues. Germline loops: CDR1 MNHEY, CDR2 SMNVEV (reference sequence). The CDR3, as DNA: TGTGCCAGCAGCGGACTAGCAAACTACGGGCAGTACTTC. Translation: CASSGLANYGQYF.

This clonotype was seen only a few times. Since a much larger clone is just one base distant, this may be a read error. The J gene is TRBJ1-1, the V gene TRBV30; a weak D match, TRBD1 (5 bases). V lost 2 bases to trimming and J lost 8 bases, with 9 bases between them. The germline gives CDR1 GTSNPN, CDR2 SVGIG (reference sequence). This CDR3 spans 11 amino acids. The CDR3 loop is CAWSQGGEAFF. For the CDR3, the DNA is TGTGCCTGGAGTCAGGGTGGGGAAGCTTTCTTT.

This clonotype was detected many times. The genes are TRBV6-5 and TRBJ2-7; possible D gene TRBD2, 6 bases. V gave up 2 bases and J gave up 6 bases, with 11 bases separating them. The CDR3 length is 13 residues. The V gene's germline CDR1 is MNHEY and CDR2 SVGAGI. The CDR3 here is CASSYGDSLEQYF. In DNA form, the CDR3 reads TGTGCCAGCAGTTACGGGGACTCCCTCGAGCAGTACTTC.

At least ten counts were recorded for this clonotype. The J gene is TRBJ1-1, the V gene TRBV30; 7 bases align to TRBD1. Trimming took 8 bases from V and 5 from J; bases not matched to a gene: 11. Looked up from germline, CDR1 is GTSNPN and CDR2 is SVGIG (reference sequence). The CDR3 totals 13 residues. The CDR3 bases are TGTGCCGCAAAACAGGGGAGGTATACTGAAGCTTTCTTT. Translating it yields CAAKQGRYTEAFF.

This clonotype showed up many times. J is TRBJ2-5 and V is TRBV20-1, with D tentatively TRBD1 (6 bases). V was trimmed by 5 bases and J by 1 base, leaving 11 bases between them. CDR3 length: 13 residues. Per germline, CDR1 DFQATT and CDR2 SNEGSKA (reference sequence). CDR3 sequence: CSAPDRFQETQYF. CDR3 DNA sequence: TGCAGTGCTCCTGACAGGTTCCAAGAGACCCAGTACTTC.

This clonotype was recorded at least ten times. The chain employs TRBV3-1 and TRBJ1-1, with D unclear. The V gene lost 1 base and the J gene lost 1 base, with 7 bases spanning the gap. CDR1 is LGHDT and CDR2 is YNNKEL in the germline V gene (reference sequence). There are 14 residues in the CDR3. As DNA, the CDR3 is TGTGCCAGCAGCCAAGTAATTTCGAACACTGAAGCTTTCTTT. Amino acid sequence: CASSQVISNTEAFF.

This clonotype was counted many times. The rearrangement uses TRBV20-1 and TRBJ2-7, with TRBD2 as a possible D gene (6 bases). There are 21 residues in the CDR3. Germline loops: CDR1 DFQATT, CDR2 SNEGSKA (reference sequence). The ends were cut back, 6 bases at V and 4 bases at J, with 40 bases in the middle. The CDR3 here is CSADRVGGVIRGTPRDYEQYF. CDR3 DNA sequence: TGCAGTGCCGATCGAGTTGGAGGGGTTATAAGAGGGACTCCCCGGGATTACGAGCAGTACTTC.

This clonotype was detected ten times or more. V is TRBV2 and J is TRBJ1-6, with D uncertain. Germline CDR1 reads SNHLY; CDR2 reads FYNNEI. The length of the CDR3 is 13 residues. V was shortened by 5 bases and J by 10 bases, with 12 bases between the two germline ends. Here the CDR3 DNA reads TGTGCCAGCAGTTTGGGTGGGGAATCACCCCTCCACTTT. Amino acid sequence: CASSLGGESPLHF.

This clonotype was detected many times. This chain links TRBV9 with TRBJ2-3; the D is unclear. The CDR3 is 14 amino acids. The germline V gene has CDR1 SGDLS and CDR2 YYNGEE. Deletions cut 4 bases from V and 2 bases from J, with 11 bases between. DNA of the CDR3: TGTGCCAGCAGCAGCTACAAATACACAGATACGCAGTATTTT. Translation: CASSSYKYTDTQYF.

Many counts were recorded for this clonotype. This chain connects TRBV7-9 to TRBJ1-5; D is unresolved. Deletions cut 2 bases from V and 3 bases from J, with 5 bases between. Germline values: CDR1 SEHNR, CDR2 FQNEAQ (reference sequence). This CDR3 is built from 13 residues. CDR3 sequence reads: CASSLMFNQPQHF. Written as DNA, the CDR3 is TGTGCCAGCAGCTTAATGTTCAATCAGCCCCAGCATTTT.

This clonotype has at least ten counts. This rearrangement joins TRBV18 to TRBJ2-5, with D possibly TRBD1 on 6 matching bases. V lost 1 base and J 5 bases, leaving 14 bases between the germline ends. CDR3 length equals 15 residues. Germline CDR1 reads KGHSH; CDR2 reads LQKENI. The CDR3 DNA sequence: TGTGCCAGCTCACCACAACAGGGAGAAATCGAGACCCAGTACTTC. It encodes CASSPQQGEIETQYF.

This clonotype was observed once. The rearrangement joins TRBV10-3 to TRBJ1-5; possibly TRBD1 for D (6 bases). Germline V gives CDR1 ENHRY, CDR2 SYGVKD. This CDR3 has 14 amino acids. Between the trimmed V and J ends, which lost 2 bases and 4 bases, there was a span of 9 bases. The CDR3 reads CAISEGQQNQPQHF. The CDR3 DNA is TGTGCCATCAGTGAGGGACAGCAAAATCAGCCCCAGCATTTT.

The table lists this clonotype with many counts. The V and J genes are TRBV6-6 and TRBJ2-7; D is ambiguous. The CDR3 extends over 15 amino acids. With 0 bases removed from V and 0 bases from J, the gap between germline ends came to 9 bases. In germline, CDR1 is MNHNY, CDR2 SVGAGI (reference sequence). CDR3 sequence (DNA): TGTGCCAGCAGTTACTCGCAAGCGTTCTCCTACGAGCAGTACTTC. As protein: CASSYSQAFSYEQYF.

CDR3 DNA sequence: TGCAGCGTTGTCGGCTGCGAGCAGTACTTC. This translates into CSVVGCEQYF. The rearrangement joins TRBV29-1 to TRBJ2-7; D uncertain. Trimming removed 4 bases at V and 6 bases at J, with 7 bases between. In germline, CDR1 is SQVTM, CDR2 ANQGSEA. CDR3 length: 10 amino acids.

There are many counts of this clonotype. This chain uses TRBV7-3 with TRBJ2-3, with D possibly matching TRBD1 (5 bases). V was cut by 2 bases and J by 1 base, with 7 bases left in between. The CDR3 consists of 14 residues. The germline V gene encodes CDR1 SGHTA and CDR2 FQGTGA. This chain's CDR3 is CASSLGAGTDTQYF. CDR3 DNA: TGTGCCAGCAGCTTAGGGGCGGGCACAGATACGCAGTATTTT.

There are many counts of this clonotype. J is TRBJ2-7 and V is TRBV7-9, with 8 bases that match TRBD1. After removal of 5 bases from V and 2 bases from J, the junction contained 11 bases not matched to a gene. Germline V CDR1 and CDR2: SEHNR, FQNEAQ (reference sequence). The CDR3 extends over 16 amino acids. CDR3: CASSPEVGQGTYEQYF. DNA of the CDR3: TGTGCCAGCAGCCCCGAGGTCGGACAGGGCACCTACGAGCAGTACTTC.